Listed here is a single T cell receptor beta chain. This sample is part of a study of blood T cell repertoires in COVID-19. Method: immunoSEQ multiplex PCR; TCRdb's copy keeps in-frame clones and lacks some. The data contain roughly 150,000 clones, around four fifths of them seen just once; the ten biggest clones take up 6.2%. The CDR3 is made up of 16 amino acids. The junction had 8 bases not matched to a gene; V was cut back by 5 bases and J by 4 bases. Germline CDR1 SGHVS, CDR2 FQNEAQ. Resolution of symptoms, clearance, or two negative PCRs was present in recovered Cohort 3 donors. This chain uses TRBV7-8 with TRBJ2-2, with 9 bases lining up with TRBD2. The sequencing input was PBMCs or T cells enriched from blood (not recorded which). The receptor's source is a woman aged 40 to 50 who had recovered from COVID-19. CDR3 amino acids: CASSPPGLASTGELFF. The DNA of the CDR3 is TGTGCCAGCAGCCCGCCGGGACTAGCTTCCACCGGGGAGCTGTTTTTT.